These 13 T cell receptor beta chains share one sample of origin, sequenced in a study of cytomegalovirus exposure and HLA in healthy donors. Primers included in the PCR were 60 Vbeta and 13 Jbeta primers. TCRdb's copy holds only in-frame clones and misses some; the assay was immunoSEQ multiplex PCR. The sample gives roughly 60,000 clones, about 72% of which show up once; more than 3% is in the top ten. Specimen: PBMCs. These receptor sequences come from a woman aged 40 to 50 in good health and CMV-seropositive.

The V gene is TRBV19, the J gene TRBJ1-2; 7 bases match TRBD1. The germline gives CDR1 LNHDA, CDR2 SQIVND (reference sequence). This CDR3 comprises 17 residues. V trimming: 4 bases; J trimming: 4 bases; junction bases outside the gene matches: 15. The CDR3 loop reads CASSRPGQMLEIYGYTF. The CDR3 nucleotides are TGTGCCAGTAGTAGACCGGGACAGATGCTTGAAATCTATGGCTACACCTTC.

This clone occurred once. The V call is TRBV18, the J call TRBJ2-1, with D unresolved. The CDR3 is 14 amino acids. Trimming removed 0 bases at V and 4 bases at J, with 7 bases between. Germline V gene lookup returns CDR1 KGHSH and CDR2 LQKENI. This chain's CDR3 is CASSPPSPYNEQFF. The CDR3 coding sequence is TGTGCCAGCTCACCACCGTCCCCTTACAATGAGCAGTTCTTC.

The chain joins TRBV6-1 to TRBJ2-7, with 8 bases matching TRBD1. The CDR3 consists of 16 residues. Trimming at V came to 0 bases and at J to 3 bases, leaving 7 bases not matched to a gene. Germline CDR1 and CDR2: MNHNS and SASEGT. In DNA form, the CDR3 reads TGTGCCAGCAGTGAAGCTTGGACAGGGACCCTCTACGAGCAGTACTTC. This sequence encodes CASSEAWTGTLYEQYF.

The rearrangement uses TRBV5-1 and TRBJ2-3, with 7 positions matching TRBD2. Trimming at V came to 4 bases and at J to 9 bases, leaving 14 bases not matched to a gene. The length of the CDR3 is 15 residues. The V gene's germline CDR1 is SGHRS and CDR2 YFSETQ. The CDR3 nucleotides read TGCGCCAGCAGCCCGGGAGGTCACCGTGGGGGGACGCAGTATTTT. Its protein product is CASSPGGHRGGTQYF. Looking up the rest from reference TRBV5-1 and TRBJ2-3 gives the full variable domain: KAGVTQTPRYLIKTRGQQVTLSCSPISGHRSVSWYQQTPGQGLQFLFEYFSETQRNKGNFPGRFSGRQFSNSRSEMNVSTLELGDSALYLCASSPGGHRGGTQYFGPGTRLTVL.

The chain is built from TRBV30 and TRBJ1-6; 8 nucleotides match TRBD1. The V segment lost 0 bases and the J segment 2 bases; nucleotides outside the gene matches: 9. The germline CDR1 and CDR2 sequences are GTSNPN and SVGIG (reference sequence). The CDR3 runs to 18 residues. This CDR3 reads CAWSVLGTGFTYNSPLHF. For the CDR3, the DNA is TGTGCCTGGAGTGTACTGGGGACAGGCTTTACCTATAATTCACCCCTCCACTTT.

The rearrangement links TRBV5-6 to TRBJ2-2; possibly TRBD2 for D (6 bases). Germline-derived CDR1 and CDR2 are SGHDT and YYEEEE. The V gene lost 0 bases and the J gene lost 8 bases, with 8 bases spanning the gap. This CDR3 region has 13 residues. CDR3 residues: CASSLAGGGELFF. In DNA, the CDR3 is TGTGCCAGCAGCTTGGCCGGGGGAGGGGAGCTGTTTTTT.

CDR3 region: CASSMRLGTATYNEQFF. DNA of the CDR3: TGTGCCAGTAGTATGAGATTAGGGACTGCGACCTACAATGAGCAGTTCTTC. The chain carries TRBV19 and TRBJ2-1, with D perhaps TRBD2 (6 bases). Germline V gene data show CDR1 as LNHDA and CDR2 as SQIVND (reference sequence). V lost 3 bases and J lost 2, with 17 bases in between. The CDR3 has 17 amino acids.

The gene calls are TRBV9 and TRBJ2-3; 8 nucleotides line up with TRBD2. Per germline, CDR1 SGDLS and CDR2 YYNGEE. Losses at the gene ends were 3 bases for V and 5 bases for J; bases not matched to a gene: 5. The CDR3 covers 14 residues. The CDR3 coding sequence is TGTGCCAGCAGCGGGCCGGGGGGGAAAGATACGCAGTATTTT. This translates into CASSGPGGKDTQYF.

This chain connects TRBV7-6 to TRBJ2-7; D might be TRBD1 (5 bases). V lost 2 bases and J lost 5, with 16 bases in between. CDR1 is SGHVS and CDR2 is FNYEAQ in the germline V gene. The CDR3 covers 15 residues. The CDR3 spells CASSLLARVANEQYF. The CDR3, as DNA: TGTGCCAGCAGCTTATTGGCCAGGGTGGCGAACGAGCAGTACTTC.

The chain joins TRBV28 to TRBJ1-2; weak D call: TRBD1 (5 bases). V dropped 8 bases and J dropped 8 bases, with 18 bases sitting between them. The CDR3 is 13 amino acids. Germline CDR1 MDHEN, CDR2 SYDVKM. The chain's CDR3 is CASQGAGLWGYTF. The DNA of the CDR3 is TGTGCCAGCCAAGGGGCAGGGTTGTGGGGCTACACCTTC.

Remarks on this clone: The germline gene is not matched at one end of the junction; a read error may be the cause. Within the sample, other DNA sequences also encode this same CDR3. The chain couples TRBV10-3 to TRBJ1-6; no firm D call. The CDR3 has 16 amino acids. The germline V gene has CDR1 ENHRY and CDR2 SYGVKD. The CDR3 protein is CAISESARAGDSPLHF. CDR3 coding DNA: TGTGCCATCAGTGAGTCTGCCAGAGCCGGGGATTCACCTCTCCACTTT.

Turning to this clone: This sample includes further DNA sequences coding for the same CDR3. This chain joins TRBV10-3 and TRBJ1-6; 9 positions match TRBD1. V shed 4 bases and J 5 bases; nucleotides not matched to a gene: 6. Germline V gene data show CDR1 as ENHRY and CDR2 as SYGVKD. CDR3 length equals 16 residues. CDR3 bases: TGTGCCATCAGTGCTGAGGACAGGGGACATAATTCACCCCTCCACTTT. This translates into CAISAEDRGHNSPLHF.

The genes are TRBV5-5 and TRBJ1-6; a possible D gene is TRBD1 (5 bases). CDR3 length equals 14 residues. V was shortened by 0 bases and J by 8 bases, with 9 bases between the two germline ends. Germline CDR1 SGHKS, CDR2 YYEKEE (reference sequence). The CDR3 DNA is TGTGCCAGCAGCTTGGGGGGGGTTCATTCACCCCTCCACTTT. It specifies CASSLGGVHSPLHF. Looking up the rest from reference TRBV5-5 and TRBJ1-6 gives the full variable domain: DAGVTQSPTHLIKTRGQQVTLRCSPISGHKSVSWYQQVLGQGPQFIFQYYEKEERGRGNFPDRFSARQFPNYSSELNVNALLLGDSALYLCASSLGGVHSPLHFGNGTRLTVT.